Listed below are T cell receptor beta chains from one sample, sequenced in a study of T cell repertoires in cytomegalovirus infection. TCRdb reanalysed the reads using MiXCR and keeps one entry per CDR3 protein. The sample records around 900,000 distinct CDR3 sequences, 31% being singletons. These receptors lack a known antigen. This specimen was cultured CD8+ T cells from PBMCs, taken from culture after CMV antigen stimulation. The receptor source for this set is a human donor in good health (CMV status not recorded). Some clones in this sample may be carry-over from other donors' samples. CDR3s include the opening cysteine and the closing phenylalanine or tryptophan. The order of the fields is J gene, V gene, D gene, clone size, CDR3 protein, CDR3 DNA. D genes are given only for firm matches. Clone size is stated in some rows and not others, as once, few, many or a class when expanded.

TRBJ2-6,TRBV11-2,NA,NA,CASSLGESGANVLTF,TGTGCCAGCAGCTTAGGGGAGAGTGGGGCCAACGTCCTGACTTTC
TRBJ2-1,TRBV11-2,NA,NA,CASSLIRSSYNEQFF,TGTGCCAGCAGCTTAATCAGGAGCTCCTACAATGAGCAGTTCTTC
TRBJ2-4,TRBV5-4,TRBD1,few,CASSLAHRGSKNIQYF,TGTGCCAGCAGCTTGGCCCACAGGGGATCCAAAAACATTCAGTACTTC
TRBJ1-4,TRBV9,NA,few,CASSVEGLRSTNEKLFF,TGTGCCAGCAGCGTAGAAGGCCTAAGATCAACTAATGAAAAACTGTTTTTT
TRBJ2-3,TRBV9,NA,few,CASSVGGGVPTDTQYF,TGTGCCAGCAGCGTAGGAGGCGGGGTCCCCACAGATACGCAGTATTTT
TRBJ2-1,TRBV6-2/TRBV6-3,TRBD1,few,CASSQQGTPTYNEQFF,TGTGCCAGCAGTCAACAGGGGACCCCAACCTACAATGAGCAGTTCTTC
TRBJ2-2,TRBV27,TRBD1,few,CASSPGQGIGELFF,TGTGCCAGCAGTCCGGGACAGGGGATCGGGGAGCTGTTTTTT
TRBJ2-4,TRBV7-6,NA,many,CASSPRRLGSKQNIQYF,TGTGCCAGCAGCCCACGGCGGCTCGGATCTAAACAAAACATTCAGTACTTC
TRBJ2-1,TRBV10-3,TRBD1,few,CATGQGYNEQFF,TGTGCCACAGGACAGGGCTACAATGAGCAGTTCTTC
TRBJ2-7,TRBV6-1,NA,many,CASSEALRGTYEQYF,TGTGCCAGCAGTGAAGCGCTTCGGGGTACCTACGAGCAGTACTTC
TRBJ2-7,TRBV4-1,TRBD1,NA,CASSPRGQGEWYEQYF,TGCGCCAGCAGCCCAAGGGGGCAGGGCGAATGGTACGAGCAGTACTTC
TRBJ2-1,TRBV27,TRBD2,NA,CASSLPGGLVVEQFF,TGTGCCAGCAGTTTACCGGGGGGGCTAGTCGTTGAGCAGTTCTTC
TRBJ2-7,TRBV2,TRBD2,NA,CASGLAEVEEQYF,TGTGCCAGCGGGCTAGCGGAAGTAGAAGAGCAGTACTTC
TRBJ2-5,TRBV7-2,TRBD2,NA,CASSYVAGTQETQYF,TGTGCCAGCAGCTACGTAGCGGGTACCCAAGAGACCCAGTACTTC
TRBJ2-1,TRBV20-1,TRBD2,NA,CSAPPLGGGYNEQFF,TGCAGTGCGCCCCCATTGGGGGGGGGGTACAATGAGCAGTTCTTC
TRBJ2-7,TRBV6-1,NA,few,CASSPTETSSYEQYF,TGTGCCAGCAGTCCGACCGAAACTAGCTCCTACGAGCAGTACTTC
TRBJ2-3,TRBV7-9,NA,few,CASSLSSYATDTQYF,TGTGCCAGCAGCTTATCGTCATATGCCACAGATACGCAGTATTTT
TRBJ1-1,TRBV5-1,NA,NA,CANSLGIFGILGTEAFF,TGCGCCAACAGCTTGGGGATCTTCGGGATACTGGGCACTGAAGCTTTCTTT
TRBJ1-4,TRBV7-6,NA,NA,CASSSGLRAHGNEKLFF,TGTGCCAGCAGCTCCGGACTAAGAGCTCATGGAAATGAAAAACTGTTTTTT
TRBJ2-3,TRBV6-2/TRBV6-3,NA,NA,CASSSGQHTDTQYF,TGTGCCAGCAGTTCCGGACAGCACACAGATACGCAGTATTTT
TRBJ1-2,TRBV7-8,NA,few,CASSLSPGTLNYGYTF,TGTGCCAGCAGCCTGTCCCCCGGGACGCTCAACTATGGCTACACCTTC
TRBJ2-2,TRBV29-1,NA,NA,CSVEVRDTGELFF,TGCAGCGTTGAAGTCCGGGACACCGGGGAGCTGTTTTTT
TRBJ2-1,TRBV24-1,NA,NA,CATSDSGLVENEQFF,TGTGCCACCAGTGATTCAGGGCTGGTGGAAAATGAGCAGTTCTTC
TRBJ1-1,TRBV6-6,NA,many,CASSYGAGSLDTEAFF,TGTGCCAGCAGTTACGGGGCCGGGAGCCTGGACACTGAAGCTTTCTTT
TRBJ2-2,TRBV20-1,NA,few,CSARDVAGSFGELFF,TGCAGTGCTAGAGATGTGGCAGGGAGTTTCGGGGAGCTGTTTTTT
TRBJ2-4,TRBV19,NA,NA,CASSSERGLSKNIQYF,TGTGCCAGTAGTTCAGAACGGGGTCTCTCTAAAAACATTCAGTACTTC
TRBJ2-2,TRBV19,NA,once,CASSPWTVTGELFF,TGTGCCAGTAGCCCTTGGACAGTCACCGGGGAGCTGTTTTTT
TRBJ1-1,TRBV6-2/TRBV6-3,NA,few,CASSYSARRSGLNTEAFF,TGTGCCAGCAGTTACTCCGCCCGACGGTCTGGTCTGAACACTGAAGCTTTCTTT
TRBJ2-5,TRBV28,NA,NA,CASSFYDEETQYF,TGTGCCAGCAGTTTCTACGACGAGGAGACCCAGTACTTC